This TCR beta chain is drawn from a study of regulatory T cells in long-lasting Graves disease. V gave up 4 bases and J gave up 15 bases, with 16 bases separating them. This CDR3 has 12 residues. Germline values: CDR1 SGHTA, CDR2 FQGNSA. Remarks on this clonotype: Its antigen remains unknown.

Libraries of TCR beta came from iRepertoire HTBI primers plus Arm-PCR of CDR3 regions. Via MiXCR, TCRdb re-called the multiplex PCR reads, giving one row per CDR3 protein. Found here are around 250,000 distinct CDR3 sequences, about 19% of them singletons; the top ten hold approximately 15%. Findings and caveats of the study: Those with persistent Graves' had less TCR diversity than newly diagnosed patients.

The time point denotes: newly diagnosed GD, antithyroid drugs for less than 3 months. PBMC RNA was the source of the TCR library. This receptor was taken from a female donor with Graves disease. J is TRBJ2-1 and V is TRBV7-2, with D possibly TRBD1 on 6 matching bases. The sample in question was peripheral blood mononuclear cells (PBMCs), obtained at new diagnosis, from a patient treated with antithyroid drugs. The CDR3 is CASSSPWGLGFF. The DNA for the CDR3 is TGTGCCAGCAGCTCCCCGTGGGGGCTGGGGTTCTTC.